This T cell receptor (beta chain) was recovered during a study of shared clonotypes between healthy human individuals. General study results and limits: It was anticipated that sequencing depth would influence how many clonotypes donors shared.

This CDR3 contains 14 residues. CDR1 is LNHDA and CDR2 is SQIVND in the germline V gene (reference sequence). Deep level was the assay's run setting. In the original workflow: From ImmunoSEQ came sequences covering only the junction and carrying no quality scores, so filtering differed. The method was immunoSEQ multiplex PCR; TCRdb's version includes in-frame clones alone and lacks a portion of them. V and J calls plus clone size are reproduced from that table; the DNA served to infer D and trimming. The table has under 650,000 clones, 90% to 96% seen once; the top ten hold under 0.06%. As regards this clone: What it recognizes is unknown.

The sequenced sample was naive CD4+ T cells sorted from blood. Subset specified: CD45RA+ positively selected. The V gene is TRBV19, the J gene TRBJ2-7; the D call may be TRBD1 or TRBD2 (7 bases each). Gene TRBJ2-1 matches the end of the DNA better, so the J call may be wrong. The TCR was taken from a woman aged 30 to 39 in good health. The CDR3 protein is CASRGVLAANEQFF. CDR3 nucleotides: TGTGCCAGCAGGGGGGTGCTAGCGGCCAATGAGCAGTTCTTC.